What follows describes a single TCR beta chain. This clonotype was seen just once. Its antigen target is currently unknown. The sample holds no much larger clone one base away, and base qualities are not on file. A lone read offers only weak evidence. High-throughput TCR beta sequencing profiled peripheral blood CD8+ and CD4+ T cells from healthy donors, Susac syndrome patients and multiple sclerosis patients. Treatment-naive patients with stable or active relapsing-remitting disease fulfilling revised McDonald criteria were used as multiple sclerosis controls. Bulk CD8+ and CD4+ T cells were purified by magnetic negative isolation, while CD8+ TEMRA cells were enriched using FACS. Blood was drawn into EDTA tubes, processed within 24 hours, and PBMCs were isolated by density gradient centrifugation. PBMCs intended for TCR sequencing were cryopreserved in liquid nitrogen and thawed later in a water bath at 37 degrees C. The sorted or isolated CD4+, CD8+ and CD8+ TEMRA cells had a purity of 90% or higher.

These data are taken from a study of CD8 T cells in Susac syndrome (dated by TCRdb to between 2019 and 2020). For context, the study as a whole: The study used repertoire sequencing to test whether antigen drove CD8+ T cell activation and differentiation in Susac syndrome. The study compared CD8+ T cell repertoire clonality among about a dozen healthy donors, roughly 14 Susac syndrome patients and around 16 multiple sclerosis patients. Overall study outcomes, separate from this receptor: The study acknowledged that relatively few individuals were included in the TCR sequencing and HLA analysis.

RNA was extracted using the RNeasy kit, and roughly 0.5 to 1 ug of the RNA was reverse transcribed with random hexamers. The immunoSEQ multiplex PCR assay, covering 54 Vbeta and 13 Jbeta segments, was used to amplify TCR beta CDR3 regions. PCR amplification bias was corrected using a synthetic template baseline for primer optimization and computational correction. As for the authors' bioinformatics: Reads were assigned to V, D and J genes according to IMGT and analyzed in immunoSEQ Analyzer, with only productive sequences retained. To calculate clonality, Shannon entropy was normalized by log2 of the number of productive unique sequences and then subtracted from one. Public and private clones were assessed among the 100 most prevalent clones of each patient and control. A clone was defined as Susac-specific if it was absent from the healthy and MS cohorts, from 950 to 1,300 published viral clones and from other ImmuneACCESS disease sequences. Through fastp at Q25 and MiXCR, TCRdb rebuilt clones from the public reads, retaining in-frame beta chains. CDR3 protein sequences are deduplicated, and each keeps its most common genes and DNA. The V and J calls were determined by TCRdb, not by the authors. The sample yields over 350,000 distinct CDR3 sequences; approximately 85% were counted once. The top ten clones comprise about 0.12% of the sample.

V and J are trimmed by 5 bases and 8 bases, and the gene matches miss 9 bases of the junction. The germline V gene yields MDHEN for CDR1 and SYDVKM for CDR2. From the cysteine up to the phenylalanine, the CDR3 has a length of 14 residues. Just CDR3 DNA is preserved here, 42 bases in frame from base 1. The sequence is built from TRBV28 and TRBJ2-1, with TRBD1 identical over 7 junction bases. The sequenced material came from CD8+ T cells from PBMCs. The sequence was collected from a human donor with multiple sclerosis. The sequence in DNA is TGTGCCAGCAGTCCCGGGACAGCTTTCCATGAGCAGTTCTTC. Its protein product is CASSPGTAFHEQFF.